This TCR beta chain was profiled in a study of identical twins. Via MiXCR, TCRdb re-called the 5' RACE reads, giving one row per CDR3 protein. The repertoire holds approximately 630,000 distinct CDR3 sequences, with about 7% as singletons. Study-wide results and caveats: Cross-sectional statistics underpinned the conclusions; the same donors were not followed. Sequences that were beta out-of-frame showed weaker excess twin sharing.

With respect to this clonotype: Its antigen is currently unknown.

Germline CDR1 and CDR2: LNHNV and YYDKDF (reference sequence). This CDR3 region has 15 residues. The J segment lost 4 bases and the V segment lost 3 bases, leaving 6 bases of the junction unmatched. This sample was also put to use in a study of yellow fever vaccine responses in identical twins.

This TCR was recovered from a woman aged 18-29 years in good health. The material sequenced was PBMCs. The J gene is TRBJ2-1, the V gene TRBV15; 7 bases line up with TRBD2. In DNA form, the CDR3 reads TGTGCCACCAGCAGGGACCCCGGGGGGTACAATGAGCAGTTCTTC. Translation gives CATSRDPGGYNEQFF. The variable domain in full, completed from reference TRBV15 and TRBJ2-1, reads DAMVIQNPRYQVTQFGKPVTLSCSQTLNHNVMYWYQQKSSQAPKLLFHYYDKDFNNEADTPDNFQSRRPNTSFCFLDIRSPGLGDTAMYLCATSRDPGGYNEQFFGPGTRLTVL.